This T cell receptor (beta chain) comes out of a study of OX40 agonist ivuxolimab in advanced cancers. This table comes from immunoSEQ multiplex PCR, and its TCRdb copy is limited to in-frame clones, with some not included. The sample records around 62,000 clones, nearly 90% being singletons. From germline, CDR1 is LNHDA and CDR2 SQIVND (reference sequence). Trimming cost V 4 bases and J 0 bases, with 10 bases left between them. The length of the CDR3 is 15 residues. The sample here was CD4+ or CD8+ T cells sorted from blood, taken in a trial of the OX40 agonist ivuxolimab. The TCR sequence derives from an adult with an advanced solid tumor such as melanoma, head and neck, liver or kidney cancer. The chain uses TRBV19 and TRBJ2-1; D is possibly TRBD1 (6 bases). As DNA, the CDR3 is TGTGCCAGTAGTACTGGACAGAGCTCCTACAATGAGCAGTTCTTC. It yields the protein CASSTGQSSYNEQFF.